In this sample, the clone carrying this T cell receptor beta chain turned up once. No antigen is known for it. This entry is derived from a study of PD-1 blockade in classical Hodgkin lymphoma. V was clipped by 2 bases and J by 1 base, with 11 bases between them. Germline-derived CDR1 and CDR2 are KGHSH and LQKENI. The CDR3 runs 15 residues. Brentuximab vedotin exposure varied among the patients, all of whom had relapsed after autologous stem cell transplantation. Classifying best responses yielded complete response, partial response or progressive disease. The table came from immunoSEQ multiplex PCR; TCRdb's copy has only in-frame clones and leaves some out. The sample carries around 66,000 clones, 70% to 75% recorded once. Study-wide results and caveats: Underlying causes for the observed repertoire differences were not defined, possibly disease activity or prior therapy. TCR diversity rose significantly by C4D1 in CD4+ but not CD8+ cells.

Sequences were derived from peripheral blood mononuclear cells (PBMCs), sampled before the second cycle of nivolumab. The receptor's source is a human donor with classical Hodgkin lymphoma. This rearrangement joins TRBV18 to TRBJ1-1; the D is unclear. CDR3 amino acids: CASSPETAPNTEAFF. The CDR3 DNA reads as TGTGCCAGCTCACCAGAGACGGCCCCGAACACTGAAGCTTTCTTT.